The clone carrying this TCR beta chain was detected only a few times. The antigen is not known. This sample was included in a study of vaccination and CD4 T cells after COVID-19. The overall study: Of the convalescent patients, who were SARS-CoV-2 positive by nasal swab PCR, 9 or 10 had mild and one severe disease. General study results and limits: The study examined relatively few convalescent patients and included no early post-infection timepoints. A nonsignificant median increase from about 20 to 38 SARS-CoV-2-reactive clonotypes was observed.

Noted treatment: approximately 10-day PBMC culture with coronavirus spike peptide pools or control peptides (ViraFEST assay). Cultured CD4+ T-cell DNA underwent Oncomine TCR Beta short-read sequencing. TCRdb itself ran the PCR reads through MiXCR, one entry per CDR3 protein. The sample shows 15,000 to 25,000 distinct CDR3 sequences, over 40% of them seen only once. Trimming pared 5 bases from V and 3 bases from J, leaving 20 bases between. This CDR3 region has 16 residues. CDR1 SGHNT and CDR2 YENEEA come from the germline V gene. Sequencing was performed on CD4+ T cells from blood, cultured in vitro. The chain employs TRBV11-3 and TRBJ2-7, with D perhaps being TRBD1 or TRBD2 (7 bases each). The source of this sequence is a human donor who had recovered from COVID-19. This CDR3 reads CASSQGGDTAYYEQYF. In DNA form, the CDR3 reads TGTGCCAGCAGCCAGGGGGGGGACACGGCTTACTACGAGCAGTACTTC.